The T cell receptor beta chain under discussion was sequenced for a study of shared clonotypes between healthy human individuals. Profiled with immunoSEQ multiplex PCR; TCRdb holds only in-frame clones, not every one. The table lists 300,000 or so clones, around 74% of them singletons. The specimen sequenced was memory CD4+ T cells sorted from blood. Sample subset: CD45RA-negative fraction. This TCR was recovered from a man between 25 and 39 years old in good health.

The CDR3 DNA reads as TGTGCCAGCAGCCGGGGGGGCGGCACAGATACGCAGTATTTT. It specifies CASSRGGGTDTQYF. The J gene is TRBJ2-3, the V gene TRBV7-3, with 8 nucleotides matching TRBD2. The germline CDR1 and CDR2 sequences are SGHTA and FQGTGA. V lost 5 bases and J lost 1; bases outside the gene matches: 2. This CDR3 comprises 14 residues.